The rows below give T cell receptor beta chains drawn from one sample of a study of T cell repertoires in cytomegalovirus infection. For these receptors, no antigen is known. TCRdb processed the reads anew with MiXCR; each CDR3 protein has one entry. The profile covers approximately 390,000 distinct CDR3 sequences, with about 34% appearing a single time and approximately 12% taken by the ten largest. Specimen: cultured PBMCs, collected from culture after CMV antigen stimulation. Receptors were obtained from a human donor in good health (CMV status not recorded). Some clones in this sample may be carry-over from other donors' samples. Each CDR3 is given with its conserved first and last residue. The order of the fields is CDR3 DNA, CDR3 protein, V gene, D gene, J gene, clone size, CDR3 length. D genes are given only for firm matches. The size entry is marked missing in some rows and otherwise reads once, few, many or a size class.

CDR3 DNA: TGTGCCAGCAGTTTATTTGAGTACAGGGGCCCGAACTATGGCTACACCTTC
CDR3 protein: CASSLFEYRGPNYGYTF
V gene: TRBV28
D gene: TRBD1
J gene: TRBJ1-2
clone size: NA
CDR3 length: 17

CDR3 DNA: TGTGCCAGCAGCGCAGAGACAGGCCGCATTAATTCACCCCTCCACTTT
CDR3 protein: CASSAETGRINSPLHF
V gene: TRBV7-2
D gene: NA
J gene: TRBJ1-6
clone size: few
CDR3 length: 16

CDR3 DNA: TGTGCCAGCAGTACCCGACTAGGAGGCACAGATACGCAGTATTTT
CDR3 protein: CASSTRLGGTDTQYF
V gene: TRBV28
D gene: NA
J gene: TRBJ2-3
clone size: few
CDR3 length: 15

CDR3 DNA: TGTGCCAGCAGCCACATACACTCTTCAGATACGCAGTATTTT
CDR3 protein: CASSHIHSSDTQYF
V gene: TRBV7-9
D gene: NA
J gene: TRBJ2-3
clone size: NA
CDR3 length: 14

CDR3 DNA: TGTGCCAGCAGCTCCCGACTAGGGGTGGGCTACAATGAGCAGTTCTTC
CDR3 protein: CASSSRLGVGYNEQFF
V gene: TRBV7-9
D gene: NA
J gene: TRBJ2-1
clone size: NA
CDR3 length: 16

CDR3 DNA: TGTGCCAGCAGCTTAGGAAGTATCTCCTACGAGCAGTACTTC
CDR3 protein: CASSLGSISYEQYF
V gene: TRBV7-2
D gene: NA
J gene: TRBJ2-7
clone size: many
CDR3 length: 14

CDR3 DNA: TGTGCCAGCAGTTTAGGTTTGGCAGGGAAGGATCGCGGAGGTACGCAGTATTTT
CDR3 protein: CASSLGLAGKDRGGTQYF
V gene: TRBV28
D gene: NA
J gene: TRBJ2-3
clone size: NA
CDR3 length: 18

CDR3 DNA: TGTGCCAGCAGCGTGGGATCCGGGGAGCTGTTTTTT
CDR3 protein: CASSVGSGELFF
V gene: TRBV9
D gene: NA
J gene: TRBJ2-2
clone size: NA
CDR3 length: 12

CDR3 DNA: TGCGCCAGCAGCCAAGATCGGACGGGAGTATATGGCTACACCTTC
CDR3 protein: CASSQDRTGVYGYTF
V gene: TRBV4-3
D gene: NA
J gene: TRBJ1-2
clone size: NA
CDR3 length: 15

CDR3 DNA: TGTGCCAGTCGGCCAAGGGGCACAGGGTGGGATCAGCCCCAGCATTTT
CDR3 protein: CASRPRGTGWDQPQHF
V gene: TRBV19
D gene: NA
J gene: TRBJ1-5
clone size: few
CDR3 length: 16

CDR3 DNA: TGTGCCATCAAAAGGGAAGGGGCGAGTGCCTACGAGCAGTACTTC
CDR3 protein: CAIKREGASAYEQYF
V gene: TRBV10-3
D gene: NA
J gene: TRBJ2-7
clone size: NA
CDR3 length: 15

CDR3 DNA: TGTGCCAGCAGTCAGGGCACAGATACGCAGTATTTT
CDR3 protein: CASSQGTDTQYF
V gene: TRBV27
D gene: NA
J gene: TRBJ2-3
clone size: many
CDR3 length: 12